This T cell receptor (beta chain) was sequenced for a study of blood T cell repertoires in COVID-19. Overall study: Italy, Spain and the United States were the sources of the convalescent and acute COVID-19 samples. The cDNA or gDNA used as material had been derived from T cells, B-cell-depleted T cells, or PBMCs.

J gave up 9 bases and V 2 bases, and 3 bases lay outside the gene matches. The CDR3 totals 14 residues. Germline V gene lookup returns CDR1 LNHDA and CDR2 SQIVND (reference sequence). Authors' data handling: How many nucleated cells were present was estimated from reference gene primer amplification. Libraries were prepared by immunoSEQ multiplex PCR; TCRdb keeps only in-frame clonotypes and omits some of them. V and J calls and clone size follow that table, whereas D and trimming were derived from the DNA. This table has about 220,000 clones, 70% to 90% appearing once. The sequenced sample was peripheral blood. This TCR came from a human donor in a cohort sampled during active COVID-19. This sequence joins TRBV19 and TRBJ1-6; 8 nucleotides line up with TRBD1. CDR3 in DNA: TGTGCCAGTAGTATACTGGACAGGGCTTCACCCCTCCACTTT. Translated, it gives CASSILDRASPLHF. The whole variable domain, filled in from reference TRBV19 and TRBJ1-6, reads DGGITQSPKYLFRKEGQNVTLSCEQNLNHDAMYWYRQDPGQGLRLIYYSQIVNDFQKGDIAEGYSVSREKKESFPLTVTSAQKNPTAFYLCASSILDRASPLHFGNGTRLTVT.